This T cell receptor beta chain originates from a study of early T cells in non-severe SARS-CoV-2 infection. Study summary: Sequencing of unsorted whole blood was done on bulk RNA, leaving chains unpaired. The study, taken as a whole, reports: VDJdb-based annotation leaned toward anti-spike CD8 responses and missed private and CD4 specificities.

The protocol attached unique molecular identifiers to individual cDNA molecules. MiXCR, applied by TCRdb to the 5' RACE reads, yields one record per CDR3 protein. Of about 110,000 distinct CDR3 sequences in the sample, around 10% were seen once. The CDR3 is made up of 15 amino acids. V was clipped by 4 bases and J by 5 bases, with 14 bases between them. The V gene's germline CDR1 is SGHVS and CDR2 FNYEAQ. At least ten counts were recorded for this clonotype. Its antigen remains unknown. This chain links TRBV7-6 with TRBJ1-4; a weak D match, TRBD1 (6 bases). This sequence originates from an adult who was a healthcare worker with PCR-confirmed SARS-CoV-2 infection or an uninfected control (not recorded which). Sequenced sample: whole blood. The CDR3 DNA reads TGTGCCAGCAGCTCGACCCCGGACAGAAATGAAAAACTGTTTTTT. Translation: CASSSTPDRNEKLFF. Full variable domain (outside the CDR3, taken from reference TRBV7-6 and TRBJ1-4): GAGVSQSPRYKVTKRGQDVALRCDPISGHVSLYWYRQALGQGPEFLTYFNYEAQQDKSGLPNDRFSAERPEGSISTLTIQRTEQRDSAMYRCASSSTPDRNEKLFFGSGTQLSVL.